Below, one TCR beta chain is given with its context. Those enrolled, adults aged 18 to 89 years, came from 24 US areas. A COVID-19 case had been met by exposed participants during the 2 weeks before study entry. Original processing methods: Estimated nucleated cell counts came from reference gene primer amplification. The method was immunoSEQ multiplex PCR; TCRdb's version includes in-frame clones alone and lacks a portion of them. Clonal size and the V and J genes are those of that table, whereas D and trimming came from the DNA. The sample gives roughly 200,000 clones, 86% of which show up once; around 4% is in the top ten. This entry is derived from a study of blood T cell repertoires in COVID-19. Background on the study: PBMCs, B-cell-depleted T cells, or T cells were the source of the cDNA or gDNA that made up the material.

The sequenced sample was PBMCs or T cells enriched from blood (not recorded which). This TCR came from a woman in her thirties who had been exposed to COVID-19.

For the CDR3, the DNA is TGTGCCAGCAGCTTAACTGGGACAGGGGCGTACAATGAGCAGTTCTTC. It translates to CASSLTGTGAYNEQFF. This chain uses TRBV11-2 with TRBJ2-1; 10 positions agree with TRBD1. Trimming took 2 bases from V and 4 from J; bases not matched to a gene: 5. Germline V lookup: CDR1 SGHAT, CDR2 FQNNGV. The CDR3 runs 16 residues.